In this sample, the clone carrying this T cell receptor (beta chain) turned up many times. The antigen is unknown. The CDR3 covers 14 residues. V lost 3 bases and J 3 bases, leaving 11 bases between the germline ends. Per germline, CDR1 MNHNS and CDR2 SASEGT. Time point denoted: persistent/refractory GD, antithyroid drugs over 5 years with positive TRAb. Scientists built the TCR library using RNA that was extracted from PBMCs. Those enrolled as patients came out of an endocrinology department in Xi'an, China. The sample belongs to a study of regulatory T cells in long-lasting Graves disease. For TCR beta, libraries came from iRepertoire HTBI primers and Arm-PCR of CDR3 regions. TCRdb fed the multiplex PCR reads into MiXCR, producing one record per CDR3 protein. The sample records approximately 400,000 distinct CDR3 sequences, about a quarter being singletons. Study-wide results and caveats: Preferential use of TRBV28, TRBJ1-2 and TRBJ2-5 was seen in persistent disease.

The source of this sequence is a female donor with Graves disease. The chain is built from TRBV6-1 and TRBJ1-2; D is unclear. The specimen comprised peripheral blood mononuclear cells (PBMCs), sampled when the disease was refractory, from a patient treated with antithyroid drugs. As DNA, the CDR3 is TGTGCCAGCAGTGAGGCGGGCGGATACTATGGCTACACCTTC. The encoded protein is CASSEAGGYYGYTF.